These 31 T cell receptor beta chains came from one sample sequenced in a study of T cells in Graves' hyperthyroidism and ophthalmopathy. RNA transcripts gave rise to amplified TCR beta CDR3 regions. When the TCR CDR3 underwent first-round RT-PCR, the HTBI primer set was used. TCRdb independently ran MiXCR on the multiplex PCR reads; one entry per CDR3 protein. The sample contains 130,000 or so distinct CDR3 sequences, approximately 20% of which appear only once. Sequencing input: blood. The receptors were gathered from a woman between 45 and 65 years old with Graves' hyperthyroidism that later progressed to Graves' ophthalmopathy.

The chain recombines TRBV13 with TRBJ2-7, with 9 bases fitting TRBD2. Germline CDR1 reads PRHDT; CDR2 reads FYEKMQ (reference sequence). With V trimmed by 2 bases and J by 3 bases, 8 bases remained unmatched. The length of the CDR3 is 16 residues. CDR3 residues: CASSLSSSGSFYEQYF. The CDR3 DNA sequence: TGTGCCAGCAGCTTATCGAGTAGCGGGAGTTTCTACGAGCAGTACTTC.

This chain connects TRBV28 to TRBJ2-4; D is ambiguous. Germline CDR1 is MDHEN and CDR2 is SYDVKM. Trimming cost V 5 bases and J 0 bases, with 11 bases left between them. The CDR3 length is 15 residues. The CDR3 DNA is TGTGCCAGCAGTACCTACCCTTTAGCCAAAAACATTCAGTACTTC. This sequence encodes CASSTYPLAKNIQYF. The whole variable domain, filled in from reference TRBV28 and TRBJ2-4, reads DVKVTQSSRYLVKRTGEKVFLECVQDMDHENMFWYRQDPGLGLRLIYFSYDVKMKEKGDIPEGYSVSREKKERFSLILESASTNQTSMYLCASSTYPLAKNIQYFGAGTRLSVL.

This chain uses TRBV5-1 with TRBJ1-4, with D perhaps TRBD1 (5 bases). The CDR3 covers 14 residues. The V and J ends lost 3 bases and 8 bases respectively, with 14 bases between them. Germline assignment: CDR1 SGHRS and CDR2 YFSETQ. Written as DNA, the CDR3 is TGCGCCAGCAGCTCGGGACCACGCAAGGAAAAACTGTTTTTT. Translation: CASSSGPRKEKLFF.

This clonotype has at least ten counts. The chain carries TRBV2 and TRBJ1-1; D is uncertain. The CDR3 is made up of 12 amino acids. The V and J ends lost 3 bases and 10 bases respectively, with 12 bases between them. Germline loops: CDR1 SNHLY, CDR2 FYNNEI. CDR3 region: CASSENSFAAFF. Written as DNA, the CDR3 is TGTGCCAGCAGTGAGAACTCCTTTGCAGCTTTCTTT.

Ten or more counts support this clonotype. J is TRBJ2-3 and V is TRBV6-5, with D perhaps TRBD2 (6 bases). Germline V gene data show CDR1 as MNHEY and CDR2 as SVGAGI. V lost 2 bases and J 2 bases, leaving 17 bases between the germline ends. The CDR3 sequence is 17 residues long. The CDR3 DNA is TGTGCCAGCAGTTACCGGGTGGGGGAGGTGGTCACAGATACGCAGTATTTT. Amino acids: CASSYRVGEVVTDTQYF.

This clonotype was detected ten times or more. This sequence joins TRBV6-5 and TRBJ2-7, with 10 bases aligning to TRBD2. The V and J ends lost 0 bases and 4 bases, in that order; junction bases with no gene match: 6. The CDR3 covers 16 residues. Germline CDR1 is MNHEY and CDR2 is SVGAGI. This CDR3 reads CASSYSSAGGPYEQYF. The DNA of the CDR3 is TGTGCCAGCAGTTACTCATCAGCGGGAGGGCCATACGAGCAGTACTTC.

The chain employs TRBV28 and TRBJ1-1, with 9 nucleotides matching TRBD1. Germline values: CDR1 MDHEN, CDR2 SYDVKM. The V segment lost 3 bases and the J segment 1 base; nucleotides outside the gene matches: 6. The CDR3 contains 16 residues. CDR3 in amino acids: CASSFPRDRANTEAFF. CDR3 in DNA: TGTGCCAGCAGTTTTCCCCGGGACAGGGCGAACACTGAAGCTTTCTTT.

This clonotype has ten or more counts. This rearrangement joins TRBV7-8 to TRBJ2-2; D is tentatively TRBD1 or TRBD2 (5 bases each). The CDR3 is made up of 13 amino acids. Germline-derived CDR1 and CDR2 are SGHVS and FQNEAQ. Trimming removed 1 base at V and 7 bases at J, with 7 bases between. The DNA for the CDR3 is TGTGCCAGCAGCTTAGTTGGGGGCGGGGAGCTGTTTTTT. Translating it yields CASSLVGGGELFF.

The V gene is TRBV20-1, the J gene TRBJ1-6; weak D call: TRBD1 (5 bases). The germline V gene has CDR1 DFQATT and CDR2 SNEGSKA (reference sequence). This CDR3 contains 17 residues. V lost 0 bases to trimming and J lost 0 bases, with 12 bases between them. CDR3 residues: CSARDKGFGSYNSPLHF. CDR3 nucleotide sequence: TGCAGTGCTAGAGATAAGGGGTTCGGCTCCTATAATTCACCCCTCCACTTT.

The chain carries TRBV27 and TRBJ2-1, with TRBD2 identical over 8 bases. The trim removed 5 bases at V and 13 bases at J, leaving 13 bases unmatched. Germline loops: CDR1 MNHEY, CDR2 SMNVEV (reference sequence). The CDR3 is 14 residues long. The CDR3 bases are TGTGCCAGCAGTCTGACTAGCGCCACCCCTCCCCAGTTCTTC. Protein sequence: CASSLTSATPPQFF.

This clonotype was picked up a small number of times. The CDR3 sequence is CSAGTGTGANVLTF. CDR3 DNA sequence: TGCAGTGCGGGGACAGGGACTGGGGCCAACGTCCTGACTTTC. This rearrangement joins TRBV20-1 to TRBJ2-6; 9 nucleotides line up with TRBD1. Germline CDR1 DFQATT, CDR2 SNEGSKA (reference sequence). The CDR3 length is 14 residues. The V and J ends lost 6 bases and 2 bases, in that order; junction bases with no gene match: 2.

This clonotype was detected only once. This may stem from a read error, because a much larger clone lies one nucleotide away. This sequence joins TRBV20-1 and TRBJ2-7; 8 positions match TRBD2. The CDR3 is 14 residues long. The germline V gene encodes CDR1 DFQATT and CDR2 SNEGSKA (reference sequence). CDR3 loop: CNARDLSSGNEQYF. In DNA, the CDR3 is TGCAATGCTAGAGATCTGAGTAGCGGGAACGAGCAGTACTTC.

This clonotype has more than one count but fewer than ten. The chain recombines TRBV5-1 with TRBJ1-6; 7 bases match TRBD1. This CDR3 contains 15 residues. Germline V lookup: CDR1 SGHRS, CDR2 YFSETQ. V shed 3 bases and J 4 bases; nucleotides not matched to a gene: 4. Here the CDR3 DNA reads TGCGCCAGCAGCTGGGAACAGGGGTATAATTCACCCCTCCACTTT. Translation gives CASSWEQGYNSPLHF. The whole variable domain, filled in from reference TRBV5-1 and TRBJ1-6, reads KAGVTQTPRYLIKTRGQQVTLSCSPISGHRSVSWYQQTPGQGLQFLFEYFSETQRNKGNFPGRFSGRQFSNSRSEMNVSTLELGDSALYLCASSWEQGYNSPLHFGNGTRLTVT.

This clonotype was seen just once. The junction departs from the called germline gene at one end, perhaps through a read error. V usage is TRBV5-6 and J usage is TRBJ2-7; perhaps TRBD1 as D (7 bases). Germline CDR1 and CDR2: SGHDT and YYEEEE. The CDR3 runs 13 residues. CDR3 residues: CTSARGVEVEQYF. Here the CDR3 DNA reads TGTACCAGCGCCAGGGGGGTGGAGGTCGAGCAGTACTTC.

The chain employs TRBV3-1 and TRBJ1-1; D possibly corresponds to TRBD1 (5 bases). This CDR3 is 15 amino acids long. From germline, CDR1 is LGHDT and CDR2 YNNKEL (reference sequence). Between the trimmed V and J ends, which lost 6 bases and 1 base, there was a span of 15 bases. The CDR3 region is CASSVFGQGNTEAFF. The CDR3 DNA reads TGTGCCAGCAGTGTCTTTGGTCAGGGGAACACTGAAGCTTTCTTT. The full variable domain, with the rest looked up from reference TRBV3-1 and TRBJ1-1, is DTAVSQTPKYLVTQMGNDKSIKCEQNLGHDTMYWYKQDSKKFLKIMFSYNNKELIINETVPNRFSPKSPDKAHLNLHINSLELGDSAVYFCASSVFGQGNTEAFFGQGTRLTVV.

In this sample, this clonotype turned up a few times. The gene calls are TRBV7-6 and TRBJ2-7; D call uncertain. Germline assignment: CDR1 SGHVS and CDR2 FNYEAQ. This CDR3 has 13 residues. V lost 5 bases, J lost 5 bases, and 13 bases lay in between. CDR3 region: CASSQSNAHEQYF. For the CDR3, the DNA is TGTGCCAGCAGCCAATCAAACGCCCACGAGCAGTACTTC.

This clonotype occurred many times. For the CDR3, the DNA is TGTGCCAGCAGTTACTCCAGCATCTACCAAGAGACCCAGTACTTC. Protein product: CASSYSSIYQETQYF. V and J are TRBV6-6 and TRBJ2-5; D gene unclear. Trimming took off 0 bases at V and 0 bases at J, with 8 bases between the two ends. CDR1 is MNHNY and CDR2 is SVGAGI in the germline V gene (reference sequence). The CDR3 runs 15 residues.

The CDR3 region is CASSPVTGLTDTQYF. CDR3 DNA sequence: TGTGCCAGCAGCCCGGTTACAGGCCTCACAGATACGCAGTATTTT. The V and J genes are TRBV3-1 and TRBJ2-3, with D possibly being TRBD1 (5 bases). This CDR3 contains 15 residues. Germline lookup yields CDR1 LGHDT and CDR2 YNNKEL (reference sequence). Trimming stripped 4 bases from V and 2 bases from J, with 13 bases between.

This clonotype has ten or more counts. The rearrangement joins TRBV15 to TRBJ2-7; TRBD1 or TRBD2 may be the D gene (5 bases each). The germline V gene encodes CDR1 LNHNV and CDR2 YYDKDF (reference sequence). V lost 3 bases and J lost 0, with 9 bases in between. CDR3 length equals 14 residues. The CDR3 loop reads CATSSPGSSYEQYF. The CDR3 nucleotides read TGTGCCACCAGCAGCCCAGGGAGCTCCTACGAGCAGTACTTC.

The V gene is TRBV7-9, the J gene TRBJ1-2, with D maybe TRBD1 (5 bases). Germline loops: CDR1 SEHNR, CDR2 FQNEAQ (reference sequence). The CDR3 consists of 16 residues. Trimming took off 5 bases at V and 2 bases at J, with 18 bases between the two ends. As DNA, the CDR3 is TGTGCCAGCAGCGACACCCGAAAGACAGCCAACTATGGCTACACCTTC. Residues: CASSDTRKTANYGYTF. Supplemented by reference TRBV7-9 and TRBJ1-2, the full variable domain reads DTGVSQNPRHKITKRGQNVTFRCDPISEHNRLYWYRQTLGQGPEFLTYFQNEAQLEKSRLLSDRFSAERPKGSFSTLEIQRTEQGDSAMYLCASSDTRKTANYGYTFGSGTRLTVV.

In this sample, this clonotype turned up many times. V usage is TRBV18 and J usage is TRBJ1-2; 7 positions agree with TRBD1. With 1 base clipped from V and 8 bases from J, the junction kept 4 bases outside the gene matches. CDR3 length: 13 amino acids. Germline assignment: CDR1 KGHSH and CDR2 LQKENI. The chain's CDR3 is CASSPQGQKGYTF. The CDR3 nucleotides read TGTGCCAGCTCACCACAGGGACAGAAAGGCTACACCTTC. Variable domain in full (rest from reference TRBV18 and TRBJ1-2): NAGVMQNPRHLVRRRGQEARLRCSPMKGHSHVYWYRQLPEEGLKFMVYLQKENIIDESGMPKERFSAEFPKEGPSILRIQQVVRGDSAAYFCASSPQGQKGYTFGSGTRLTVV.

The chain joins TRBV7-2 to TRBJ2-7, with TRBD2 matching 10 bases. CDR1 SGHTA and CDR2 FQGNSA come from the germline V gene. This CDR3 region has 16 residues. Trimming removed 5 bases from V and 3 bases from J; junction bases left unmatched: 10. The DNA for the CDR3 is TGTGCCAGCAGCCTATCCCGGACTAGCGGAGGCTACGAGCAGTACTTC. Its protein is CASSLSRTSGGYEQYF.

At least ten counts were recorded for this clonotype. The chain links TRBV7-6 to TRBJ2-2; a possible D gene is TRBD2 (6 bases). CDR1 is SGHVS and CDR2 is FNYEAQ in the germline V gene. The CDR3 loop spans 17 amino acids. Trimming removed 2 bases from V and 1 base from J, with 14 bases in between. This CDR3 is CASSLYGGTVNTGELFF. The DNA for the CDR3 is TGTGCCAGCAGCTTATACGGCGGGACGGTGAACACCGGGGAGCTGTTTTTT.

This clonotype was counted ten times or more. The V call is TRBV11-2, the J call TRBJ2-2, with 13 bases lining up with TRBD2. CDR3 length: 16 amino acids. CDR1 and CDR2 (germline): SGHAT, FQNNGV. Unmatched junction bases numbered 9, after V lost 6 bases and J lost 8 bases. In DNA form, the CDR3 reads TGTGCCAGCAGGACTAGCGGGAGGACGGTGGGGGGGGAGCTGTTTTTT. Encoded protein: CASRTSGRTVGGELFF.

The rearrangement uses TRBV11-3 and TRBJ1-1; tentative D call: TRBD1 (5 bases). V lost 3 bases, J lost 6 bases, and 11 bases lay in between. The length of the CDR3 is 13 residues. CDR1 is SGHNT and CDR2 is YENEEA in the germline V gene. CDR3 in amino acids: CASSFNLGAEAFF. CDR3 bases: TGTGCCAGCAGCTTTAACCTGGGGGCTGAAGCTTTCTTT.

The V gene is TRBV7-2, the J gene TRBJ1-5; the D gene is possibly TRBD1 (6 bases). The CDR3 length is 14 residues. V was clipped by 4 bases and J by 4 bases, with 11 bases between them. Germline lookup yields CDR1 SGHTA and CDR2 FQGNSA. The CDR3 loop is CASSYRALNQPQHF. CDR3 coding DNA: TGTGCCAGCAGCTACAGGGCGCTAAATCAGCCCCAGCATTTT.

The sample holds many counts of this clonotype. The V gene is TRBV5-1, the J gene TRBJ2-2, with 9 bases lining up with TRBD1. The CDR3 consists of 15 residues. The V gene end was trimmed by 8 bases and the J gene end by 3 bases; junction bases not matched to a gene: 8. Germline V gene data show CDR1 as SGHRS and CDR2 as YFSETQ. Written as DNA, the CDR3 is TGCGCCAGTCTTCCGGGACAGGGCCACACCGGGGAGCTGTTTTTT. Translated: CASLPGQGHTGELFF.

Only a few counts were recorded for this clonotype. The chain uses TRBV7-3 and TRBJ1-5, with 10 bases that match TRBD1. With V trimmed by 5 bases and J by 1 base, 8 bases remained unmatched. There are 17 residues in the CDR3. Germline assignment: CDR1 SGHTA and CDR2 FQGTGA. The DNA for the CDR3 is TGTGCCAGCAGCATGACAGGGGGCCTTAGAAGCAATCAGCCCCAGCATTTT. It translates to CASSMTGGLRSNQPQHF.

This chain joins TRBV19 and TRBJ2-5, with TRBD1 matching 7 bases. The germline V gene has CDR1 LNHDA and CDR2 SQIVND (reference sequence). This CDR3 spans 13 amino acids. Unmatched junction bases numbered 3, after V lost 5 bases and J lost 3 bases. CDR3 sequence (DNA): TGTGCCAGTAGTGCACAGGGGAAAGAGACCCAGTACTTC. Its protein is CASSAQGKETQYF. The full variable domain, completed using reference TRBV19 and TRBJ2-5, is DGGITQSPKYLFRKEGQNVTLSCEQNLNHDAMYWYRQDPGQGLRLIYYSQIVNDFQKGDIAEGYSVSREKKESFPLTVTSAQKNPTAFYLCASSAQGKETQYFGPGTRLLVL.

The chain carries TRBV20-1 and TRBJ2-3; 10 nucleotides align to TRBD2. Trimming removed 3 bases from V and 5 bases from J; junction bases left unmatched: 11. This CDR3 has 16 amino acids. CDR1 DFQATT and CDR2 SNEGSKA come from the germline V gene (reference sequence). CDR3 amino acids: CSASKQSGRAVDTQYF. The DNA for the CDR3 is TGCAGTGCTAGTAAGCAAAGCGGGAGGGCGGTAGATACGCAGTATTTT.

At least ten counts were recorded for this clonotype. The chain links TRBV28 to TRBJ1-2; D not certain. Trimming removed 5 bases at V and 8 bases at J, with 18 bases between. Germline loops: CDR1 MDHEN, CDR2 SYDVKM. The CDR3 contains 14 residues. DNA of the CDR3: TGTGCCAGCAGTCCGGCGGAGGGTTCCGGGGGCTACACCTTC. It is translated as CASSPAEGSGGYTF.